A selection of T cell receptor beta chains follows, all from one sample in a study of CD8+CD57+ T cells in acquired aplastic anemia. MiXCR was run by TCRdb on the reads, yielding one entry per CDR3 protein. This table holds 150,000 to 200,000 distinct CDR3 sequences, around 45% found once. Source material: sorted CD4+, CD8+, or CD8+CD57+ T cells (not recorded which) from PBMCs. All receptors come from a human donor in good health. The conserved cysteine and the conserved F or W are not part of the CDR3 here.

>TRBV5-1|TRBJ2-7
ASRPSNGSP
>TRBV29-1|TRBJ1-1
SVVREDLRIAF
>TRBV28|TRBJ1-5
ASSNYQPQH
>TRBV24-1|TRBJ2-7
ARDRGQDEQY
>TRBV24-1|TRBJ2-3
ATSDSSPTQY
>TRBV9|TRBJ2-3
ASSVAGGRIDTQY
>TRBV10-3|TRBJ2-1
AIALAPSGNEQF
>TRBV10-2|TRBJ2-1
ANGGLDYNEQF
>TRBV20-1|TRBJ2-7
SASSLREQY
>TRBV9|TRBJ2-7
ASSAPGGYEQY
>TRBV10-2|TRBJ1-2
ASTTDRGTAGYT
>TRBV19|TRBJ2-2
ASSIRAGELF
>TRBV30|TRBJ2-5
AWSAWGETQY
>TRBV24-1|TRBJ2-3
ATSDLTLVTDTQY
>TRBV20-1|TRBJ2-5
SAGGTSGRQETQY
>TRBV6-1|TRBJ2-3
ASRPGLAGADTQY
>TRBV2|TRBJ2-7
ASKRESSYEQY
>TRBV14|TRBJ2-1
AGSRTSGRASRNEQF
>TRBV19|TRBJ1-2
ASSPQGASYGYT
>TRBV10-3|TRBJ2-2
ASHRDNNTGELF
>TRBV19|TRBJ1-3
ASNRGNSGNTIY
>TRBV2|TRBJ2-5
ASSSASGAWETQH
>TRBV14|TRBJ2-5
ASSQASPETQY
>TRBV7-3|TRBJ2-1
ASSRLAGEQF
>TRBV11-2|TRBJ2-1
ASSLGGLAGEQF
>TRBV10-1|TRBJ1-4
ASSESPGKGTNEKLF
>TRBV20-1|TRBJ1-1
SARQGDTEAF
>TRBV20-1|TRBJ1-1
SARDGARNTEAF
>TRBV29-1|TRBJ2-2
SAAESGPLTGELF
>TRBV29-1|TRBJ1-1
SVPFDGGAF
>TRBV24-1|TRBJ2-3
ATSDRLGGDTQY
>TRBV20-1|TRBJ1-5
SAKLDRGPNQPQH
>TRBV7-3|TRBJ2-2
ASSSKNTGELF
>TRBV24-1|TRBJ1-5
ATSESSGQLNQPQH
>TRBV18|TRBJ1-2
ASSPGGDRSDYGYT
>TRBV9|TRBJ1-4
ASSVGGASSEKLF
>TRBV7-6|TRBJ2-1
ASSLDSVGANEQF
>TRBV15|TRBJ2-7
ATSRDRDRYEQY
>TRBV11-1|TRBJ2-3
ASSLGLAGVRDTQY
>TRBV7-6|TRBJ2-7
ASSPGTAEQY
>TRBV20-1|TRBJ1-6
SASSGSLSSPLH
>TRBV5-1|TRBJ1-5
ASSFEGDQPQH
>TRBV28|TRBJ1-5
ASSNINQGINQPQH
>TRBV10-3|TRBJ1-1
AISEVGTEAF
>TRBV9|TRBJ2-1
ASSVTGTSFNEQF
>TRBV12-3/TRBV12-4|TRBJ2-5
ASSFLVETQY
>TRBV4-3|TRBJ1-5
ASSQDLRGSNQPQH
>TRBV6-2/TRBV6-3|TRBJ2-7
ASSYSIGQGSHEQY
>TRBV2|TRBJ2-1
AWRKQGARDNEQF
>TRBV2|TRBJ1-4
ASRWEGLNEKLF
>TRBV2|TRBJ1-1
ASQGEMSTEAF
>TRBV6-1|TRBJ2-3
ASSEFSGGGGTQY
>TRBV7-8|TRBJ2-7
ASSPTTTTYEQY